Listed below are T cell receptor beta chains from one sample, sequenced in a study of T cell repertoires in aging, cancer and after chemotherapy. TCRdb ran MiXCR on the multiplex PCR reads and lists one entry per CDR3 protein. The profile shows 4,000 to 5,000 distinct CDR3 sequences, around 25% of them singletons. The specimen was blood. The receptor source for this set is a human donor in good health. The donor label of this sample is uncertain. Each CDR3 is given with its conserved first and last residue. Fields, in order: J gene, D gene, CDR3 length, clone size, V gene, CDR3 DNA, CDR3 protein. A D gene is named only where the DNA matches it firmly. Clone sizes are given selectively: once, few, many, or a class where the clone is expanded.

>TRBJ1-5|NA|21|few|TRBV12-3/TRBV12-4
TGTGCCAGCAGTTTGAGTGCGGTACGCGTTGTAGAGCAAGCGATATATCAGCCCCAGCATTTT
CASSLSAVRVVEQAIYQPQHF
>TRBJ2-7|NA|18|medium-sized|TRBV12-3/TRBV12-4
TGTGCCAGCAGTTTAGGATTTGAAAGGGCAATAGCCCTTGAAGAGCAGTACTTC
CASSLGFERAIALEEQYF
>TRBJ2-7|TRBD2|15|NA|TRBV6-5
TGTGCCAGCAGAACTAAGCGGGGGGGTATCTACGAGCAGTACTTC
CASRTKRGGIYEQYF
>TRBJ1-4|NA|12|medium-sized|TRBV12-3/TRBV12-4
TGTGCCAGCAGTTTTCGGGGAGGAAAACTGTTTTTT
CASSFRGGKLFF
>TRBJ2-1|TRBD2|13|NA|TRBV5-1
TGCGACAGCAGCTCCCAGCGGGGTAATGAGCAGTTCTTC
CDSSSQRGNEQFF
>TRBJ2-2|TRBD1|15|few|TRBV6-1
TGTGCCAGCAGTAAGCCGGGACAGGCGTCCGGGGAGCTGTTTTTT
CASSKPGQASGELFF
>TRBJ2-7|NA|13|NA|TRBV6-5
TGTGCCAGCAGTACGGGACGGACCTACGAGCAGTACTTC
CASSTGRTYEQYF
>TRBJ2-3|NA|16|NA|TRBV11-1
TGTGCCAGCAGCTTAACCGATACCTCTCAGGGCCATACGCAGTATTTT
CASSLTDTSQGHTQYF
>TRBJ1-2|NA|13|medium-sized|TRBV19
TGTGCCAGTAGTATCCTCGACCGCTATGGCTACACCTTC
CASSILDRYGYTF
>TRBJ2-1|TRBD2|16|few|TRBV7-9
TGTGCCAGCAGCTCGTTAGCGGGAATCTCCTACAATGAGCAGTTCTTC
CASSSLAGISYNEQFF
>TRBJ1-2|TRBD1|14|NA|TRBV14
TGTGCCAGCAGCCTTTCCAGACAGGGCTATGGCTACACCTTC
CASSLSRQGYGYTF
>TRBJ2-3|NA|14|NA|TRBV5-1
TGCGCCAGCAGCTTAGGACATAACACAGATACGCAGTATTTT
CASSLGHNTDTQYF
>TRBJ1-6|NA|14|NA|TRBV12-3/TRBV12-4
TGTGCCAGCAGGGAGCGTGATTATAATTCACCCCCCCACTTT
CASRERDYNSPPHF
>TRBJ2-7|NA|12|once|TRBV12-5
TGTGCTAGTGGTTTTTCCTTCTACGAGCAGTACTTC
CASGFSFYEQYF
>TRBJ1-6|NA|13|medium-sized|TRBV5-6
TGTGCCAGCAGCTTTCGGGGGGATTCACCCCTCCACTTT
CASSFRGDSPLHF
>TRBJ2-6|NA|15|NA|TRBV19
TGTGCCAGTAGTGTTGACAGGTTTGGGGCCAACGTCCTGACTTTC
CASSVDRFGANVLTF
>TRBJ1-1|TRBD1|15|NA|TRBV6-5
TGTGCCAGCAGTGCCCGACAGGGGGCGAGCACTGAAGCTTTCTTT
CASSARQGASTEAFF
>TRBJ1-2|NA|15|few|TRBV11-1
TGTGCCAGCAGCTTAGGGGAGGGAGCGAGGGGAGGCTACACCTTC
CASSLGEGARGGYTF
>TRBJ2-7|NA|13|NA|TRBV6-5
TGTGCCGCCAAGGGGGGGCCTAAGGACGAGCAGTACTTC
CAAKGGPKDEQYF
>TRBJ1-2|TRBD1|17|medium-sized|TRBV19
TGTGCCAGTAGCGGGACAGGGAAAGTCGATAGTATATATGGCTACACCTTC
CASSGTGKVDSIYGYTF
>TRBJ2-3|NA|13|few|TRBV7-3
TGTGCCAGCAGCTTAGGAAGTACAGATACGCAGTATTTT
CASSLGSTDTQYF
>TRBJ1-4|NA|15|few|TRBV12-3/TRBV12-4
TGTGCCAGCAGTGGAGGGGCCCTTCAAGCGGAAAAACTGTTTTTT
CASSGGALQAEKLFF
>TRBJ2-5|NA|16|medium-sized|TRBV18
TGTGCCAGCTCACCATTGGCTAGCCAAGTTCAAGAGACCCAGTACTTC
CASSPLASQVQETQYF
>TRBJ2-1|TRBD1|11|NA|TRBV6-1
TGTGCCACCTATCGGGCGGGACAGGGGTTCTTC
CATYRAGQGFF
>TRBJ2-3|NA|14|medium-sized|TRBV27
TGTGCCAGCACCCTCTGGCAGGGATCAGATACGCAGTATTTT
CASTLWQGSDTQYF
>TRBJ2-7|NA|13|medium-sized|TRBV10-3
TGTGCCATCAGGCGGGACGCGGGGAACGAGCAGTACTTC
CAIRRDAGNEQYF
>TRBJ2-1|TRBD1|16|NA|TRBV6-4
TGTGCCAGCAGTCCATGGGGGGACAGGGGTTCCGATGAGCAGTTCTTC
CASSPWGDRGSDEQFF
>TRBJ1-5|NA|14|NA|TRBV19
TGTGCCAGTAGGCCGGGGGTGGGTGGTGGGCCCCAGCATTTT
CASRPGVGGGPQHF
>TRBJ2-1|TRBD2|17|NA|TRBV20-1
TGCAGTGCTCGCTATAGGACTAGCGGGAGGGAGGACAATGAGCAGTTCTTC
CSARYRTSGREDNEQFF
>TRBJ2-1|NA|18|medium-sized|TRBV15
TGTGCCACCAGCAGAGATTCGAGCCTTCTGAGCTCCTACAATGAGCAGTTCTTC
CATSRDSSLLSSYNEQFF
>TRBJ2-3|NA|17|medium-sized|TRBV27
TGTGCCAGCAGAGGGTGGGAGAGACCTTCTAGCACAGATACGCAGTATTTT
CASRGWERPSSTDTQYF
>TRBJ2-5|TRBD1|14|few|TRBV30
TGTGCCTGGAGGGGACAGGCTAAACAAGAGACCCAGTACTTC
CAWRGQAKQETQYF
>TRBJ2-5|NA|14|NA|TRBV18
TGTGCCAGCTCACCGGGCTCTAGGAGAGAGACCCAGTACTTC
CASSPGSRRETQYF
>TRBJ1-5|NA|16|once|TRBV2
TGTGCCAGCAGTGAGGGAGGGAGACGGAGCAATCAGCCCCAGCATTTT
CASSEGGRRSNQPQHF
>TRBJ2-7|TRBD2|16|NA|TRBV5-1
TGCGCCAGCAGCCCTAGCGGGGGGTCCACAAACTACGAGCAGTACTTC
CASSPSGGSTNYEQYF
>TRBJ2-7|NA|14|medium-sized|TRBV29-1
TGCAGCGCTCGGCCGGGACTGCGTGCTGGGGAGCAGTACTTC
CSARPGLRAGEQYF
>TRBJ2-1|TRBD2|15|NA|TRBV14
TGTGCCAGCAGCCGACTAGCGGCTGATTACAATGAGCAGTTCTTC
CASSRLAADYNEQFF
>TRBJ2-7|NA|12|few|TRBV6-5
TGTGCCAGCAGGCCGGGGTATCTCGAGCAGTACTTC
CASRPGYLEQYF
>TRBJ2-3|NA|14|medium-sized|TRBV6-5
TGTGCCAGCAGTTACGATGGAGGCACAGATACGCAGTATTTT
CASSYDGGTDTQYF
>TRBJ1-1|NA|13|NA|TRBV15
TGTGCCACCAGCAGGTCCTCCGGCACTGAAGCTTTCTTT
CATSRSSGTEAFF
>TRBJ1-5|TRBD1|15|few|TRBV6-2/TRBV6-3
TGTGCCAGCAGTGTCGGGACAGGGGGCTGGCAGCCCCAGCATTTT
CASSVGTGGWQPQHF
>TRBJ2-1|NA|15|few|TRBV7-6
TGTGCCAGCAGCTTAGAGCTCGGAGGGAGCAATGAGCAGTTCTTC
CASSLELGGSNEQFF
>TRBJ2-1|TRBD2|16|medium-sized|TRBV27
TGTGCCAGCAGTTTCCCGCTTGGGGGGGGAGGAAATGAGCAGTTCTTC
CASSFPLGGGGNEQFF
>TRBJ2-1|NA|14|few|TRBV11-1
TGTGCCAGCAGCTTAGTCGCTTCTAGCAATGAGCAGTTCTTC
CASSLVASSNEQFF
>TRBJ2-3|TRBD2|16|few|TRBV4-3
TGCGCCAGCAGCCAAGATGGACTAGCGGTATCAGATACGCAGTATTTT
CASSQDGLAVSDTQYF
>TRBJ1-2|TRBD1|15|NA|TRBV11-2
TGTGCCAGCAGCTTTAAGCCGGGACAGGGCTATGGCTACACCTTC
CASSFKPGQGYGYTF
>TRBJ2-3|TRBD2|15|few|TRBV6-1
TGTGCCAGCAGTGAAGCGCGGGGGGGCACAGATACGCAGTATTTT
CASSEARGGTDTQYF
>TRBJ2-5|TRBD1|12|NA|TRBV20-1
TGCAGTGCTCTCAGGGGGAAGGAGACCCAGTACTTC
CSALRGKETQYF
>TRBJ2-3|NA|11|few|TRBV10-2
TGCGCCAGCCGCACGACAGATACGCAGTATTTT
CASRTTDTQYF
>TRBJ1-1|TRBD1|15|medium-sized|TRBV6-5
TGTGCCAGCAGTTTGGAGGGGGCGAGGGCCACTGAAGCTTTCTTT
CASSLEGARATEAFF
>TRBJ2-7|TRBD2|16|few|TRBV7-2
TGTGCCAGCAGCTTAGCGGCTAGCGGGAGGGCCTACGAGCAGTACTTC
CASSLAASGRAYEQYF
>TRBJ1-2|NA|13|NA|TRBV6-5
TGTGCCAGCAGGCCCCCGGGACAAGGAGGCTACACCTTC
CASRPPGQGGYTF
>TRBJ2-7|NA|11|medium-sized|TRBV5-6
TGTGCCAGCAGCGCGACCCGTGAGCAGTACTTC
CASSATREQYF
>TRBJ2-2|TRBD2|16|medium-sized|TRBV6-2/TRBV6-3
TGTGCCAGCAACAACGCGGGACTAGCTTTAACCGGGGAGCTGTTTTTT
CASNNAGLALTGELFF
>TRBJ1-2|NA|10|NA|TRBV28
TGTGCCACGGACAGCATTGGCTACACCTTC
CATDSIGYTF
>TRBJ2-7|TRBD1|12|NA|TRBV7-2
TGTGCCAGCAGTTGGGACAGCTACGAGCAGTACTTC
CASSWDSYEQYF
>TRBJ2-7|TRBD1|13|few|TRBV30
TGTGCCTGGGAAACCGGGACAGCCTACGAGCAGTACTTC
CAWETGTAYEQYF